This TCR beta chain was documented in a study of blood T cell repertoires in COVID-19. Overall study: Collection of acute and convalescent COVID-19 samples took place in the United States, Italy and Spain. PBMCs, B-cell-depleted T cells, or T cells were the source of the cDNA or gDNA that made up the material.

Authors' data handling: Reference gene primer amplification in the assay estimated nucleated cell counts. Libraries were prepared by immunoSEQ multiplex PCR; TCRdb keeps only in-frame clonotypes and omits some of them. From that table come the V and J calls and clone size; the DNA was used to work out D and trimming. The sample lists around 450,000 clones, around 89% occurring once. V was clipped by 2 bases and J by 5 bases; unmatched bases: 2. Germline CDR1 reads WNHNN; CDR2 reads SYGVQD (reference sequence). The CDR3 extends over 14 amino acids. The chain is built from TRBV10-1 and TRBJ1-3; 8 bases are shared with TRBD1. Sequences were obtained from peripheral blood. This clonotype was obtained from a woman younger than 45 with acute or convalescent COVID-19. CDR3 DNA: TGCGCCAGCAGTGAGGACAGGGGCCGAAACACCATATATTTT. Amino acids: CASSEDRGRNTIYF.